What follows are 26 T cell receptor beta chains derived from one specimen sequenced in a study of Ad26.COV2.S vaccination and SARS-CoV-2 variants. Documented treatment: some 19 received Ad26.COV2.S at low or high dose, single or two shots; five or six received placebo; per-sample allocation not given. On day 63 after the first injection, vaccine and placebo recipients gave samples. The data were produced by immunoSEQ multiplex PCR, yet TCRdb's version contains in-frame clones alone and is incomplete. Among fewer than 400,000 clones listed, under 90% were seen once. The source was peripheral blood, collected in a trial of Ad26.COV2.S vaccine versus placebo. The receptors here all came from a person between 18 and 60 years old who received the Ad26.COV2.S COVID-19 vaccine or a placebo.

This clone was counted between two and nine times. The genes are TRBV24-1 and TRBJ2-7, with D perhaps matching TRBD2 (6 bases). The CDR3 extends over 15 amino acids. The V gene lost 0 bases and the J gene lost 5 bases, with 13 bases spanning the gap. Germline V gene data show CDR1 as KGHDR and CDR2 as SFDVKD. The CDR3 sequence is CATSDLNGGVHEQYF. The CDR3, as DNA: TGTGCCACCAGTGATTTGAACGGAGGGGTCCACGAGCAGTACTTC.

In regard to this clone: The identical CDR3 is also encoded by other nucleotide sequences in the sample. The chain carries TRBV24-1 and TRBJ2-6; no definite D call. This CDR3 has 16 amino acids. Germline CDR1 and CDR2: KGHDR and SFDVKD. With 1 base removed from V and 0 bases from J, the gap between germline ends came to 6 bases. This chain's CDR3 is CATSDFRYSGANVLTF. The CDR3 DNA reads as TGTGCCACCAGTGATTTCCGCTACTCTGGGGCCAACGTCCTGACTTTC.

The gene calls are TRBV3-1 (or the pseudogene TRBV3-2) and TRBJ2-5; D is possibly TRBD1 (6 bases). The V and J ends lost 5 bases and 2 bases respectively, with 9 bases between them. There are 13 residues in the CDR3. Looked up from germline, CDR1 is LGHDT and CDR2 is YNNKEL (reference sequence). The CDR3 coding sequence is TGTGCCAGCAGCTTCGGACAGCAAGAGACCCAGTACTTC. This encodes CASSFGQQETQYF.

The rearrangement uses TRBV12-3 or TRBV12-4 and TRBJ1-2, with D possibly being TRBD1 (6 bases). The CDR3 consists of 13 residues. V was shortened by 6 bases and J by 8 bases, with 16 bases between the two germline ends. The CDR3 DNA reads TGTGCCAGCAGAAAACCGGGACAAAGCGGCTACACCTTC. This translates into CASRKPGQSGYTF.

This chain joins TRBV6-5 and TRBJ2-3, with D possibly matching TRBD1 (5 bases). Per the germline V gene, CDR1 is MNHEY and CDR2 is SVGAGI. V dropped 7 bases and J dropped 5 bases, with 7 bases sitting between them. The CDR3 runs to 11 residues. Written as DNA, the CDR3 is TGTGCCAGCAATAGGGGAGATACGCAGTATTTT. This translates into CASNRGDTQYF.

As regards this clone: Other DNA sequences from this sample encode an identical CDR3 as well. This sequence joins TRBV4-2 and TRBJ2-3; D may correspond to TRBD1 or TRBD2 (6 bases each). Trimming stripped 1 base from V and 2 bases from J, with 10 bases between. CDR1 is LGHNA, CDR2 YNFKEQ, per germline. CDR3 size: 15 residues. CDR3 residues: CASSQGRGDTDTQYF. CDR3 coding DNA: TGTGCCAGCAGCCAAGGAAGGGGGGACACAGATACGCAGTATTTT.

This clone is a singleton in its sample. The chain employs TRBV28 and TRBJ1-5; D may be TRBD1 (6 bases). V was pared by 7 bases and J by 2 bases, with 18 bases between. CDR1 and CDR2 (germline): MDHEN, SYDVKM. CDR3 length: 16 amino acids. In nucleotides, the CDR3 is TGTGCCAGCATTTCTGGGGCGGGACACGGCAATCAGCCCCAGCATTTT. It codes for CASISGAGHGNQPQHF.

The rearrangement uses TRBV10-2 and TRBJ1-2; possible D gene TRBD1, 6 bases. CDR1 and CDR2 from the germline V gene are WSHSY and SAAADI. The CDR3 spans 13 residues. V lost 4 bases, J lost 4 bases, and 10 bases lay in between. CDR3 DNA: TGCGCCAGCAGTGTGGACAGAATCTATGGCTACACCTTC. Encoded protein: CASSVDRIYGYTF.

The gene calls are TRBV10-3 and TRBJ2-3; D not resolved. Germline V gene lookup returns CDR1 ENHRY and CDR2 SYGVKD. Deletions cut 0 bases from V and 0 bases from J, with 7 bases between. This CDR3 contains 15 residues. CDR3 residues: CAISESAGSTDTQYF. The CDR3 DNA follows: TGTGCCATCAGTGAGTCAGCCGGGAGCACAGATACGCAGTATTTT.

The chain combines TRBV5-4 with TRBJ2-1; D gene ambiguous. Trimming took off 4 bases at V and 4 bases at J, with 15 bases between the two ends. The CDR3 spans 15 residues. Germline CDR1 reads SGHNT; CDR2 reads YYREEE (reference sequence). For the CDR3, the DNA is TGTGCCAGCAGCCGTGACACTGATTTATACAATGAGCAGTTCTTC. Amino acid sequence: CASSRDTDLYNEQFF.

The CDR3 here is CASSSQFEVNTEAFF. CDR3 DNA: TGTGCCAGCAGCTCCCAATTCGAGGTGAACACTGAAGCTTTCTTT. This chain uses TRBV13 with TRBJ1-1; D is unresolved. Germline CDR1 reads PRHDT; CDR2 reads FYEKMQ (reference sequence). The germline V and J ends were trimmed by 4 bases and 0 bases, with 12 bases remaining between them. This CDR3 region has 15 residues.

This chain uses TRBV5-1 with TRBJ2-1, with 7 bases identical to TRBD2. Per the germline V gene, CDR1 is SGHRS and CDR2 is YFSETQ. V was pared by 0 bases and J by 6 bases, with 15 bases of the junction left unmatched. The CDR3 is 18 amino acids. CDR3 nucleotides: TGCGCCAGCAGCTTGGCCATTCTTAATTCGCGGGAGCCCAATGAGCAGTTCTTC. Amino acid sequence: CASSLAILNSREPNEQFF.

The chain employs TRBV3-1 (or the pseudogene TRBV3-2) and TRBJ1-4; D is ambiguous. Deletions cut 6 bases from V and 8 bases from J, with 13 bases between. CDR1 is LGHDT and CDR2 is YNNKEL in the germline V gene (reference sequence). CDR3 size: 13 residues. Here the CDR3 reads CASSHIQTEKLFF. In DNA form, the CDR3 reads TGTGCCAGCAGTCATATCCAGACCGAAAAACTGTTTTTT.

The rearrangement links TRBV2 to TRBJ1-2; D gene uncertain. This CDR3 is built from 13 residues. Per the germline V gene, CDR1 is SNHLY and CDR2 is FYNNEI. Trimming took off 6 bases at V and 5 bases at J, with 13 bases between the two ends. CDR3 sequence (DNA): TGTGCCAGCAGCGAAACGGGGAGTTATGGCTACACCTTC. Translation: CASSETGSYGYTF.

The chain recombines TRBV7-3 with TRBJ2-2; D is unresolved. This CDR3 comprises 13 residues. V lost 4 bases, J lost 7 bases, and 10 bases lay in between. The germline V gene encodes CDR1 SGHTA and CDR2 FQGTGA. The CDR3 nucleotides are TGTGCCAGCAGCTCACCCCCCTTCGGGGAGCTGTTTTTT. The encoded protein is CASSSPPFGELFF. The full variable domain, completed using reference TRBV7-3 and TRBJ2-2, is GAGVSQTPSNKVTEKGKYVELRCDPISGHTALYWYRQSLGQGPEFLIYFQGTGAADDSGLPNDRFFAVRPEGSVSTLKIQRTERGDSAVYLCASSSPPFGELFFGEGSRLTVL.

This chain uses TRBV5-1 with TRBJ1-1, with 8 bases that match TRBD1. The length of the CDR3 is 16 residues. CDR1 is SGHRS, CDR2 YFSETQ, per germline. Unmatched junction bases numbered 9, after V lost 0 bases and J lost 5 bases. CDR3 bases: TGCGCCAGCAGCTTGGCCGGGACAGGCGGAGGGACTGAAGCTTTCTTT. It translates to CASSLAGTGGGTEAFF.

This clone was seen a single time. The rearrangement links TRBV5-6 to TRBJ2-1; no clear D gene. Deletions cut 2 bases from V and 5 bases from J, with 8 bases between. CDR1 is SGHDT and CDR2 is YYEEEE in the germline V gene. The CDR3 has 13 amino acids. The CDR3 sequence is CASSFRGHNEQFF. The CDR3 DNA is TGTGCCAGCAGCTTTCGCGGCCACAATGAGCAGTTCTTC.

V is TRBV5-1 and J is TRBJ2-1; 8 bases are a match to TRBD2. Germline-derived CDR1 and CDR2 are SGHRS and YFSETQ. V was pared by 4 bases and J by 7 bases, with 7 bases of the junction left unmatched. The CDR3 is 14 amino acids. The CDR3 region has the DNA TGCGCCAGCAGCATAGGACTAGCCCCGAATGAGCAGTTCTTC. This gives the protein CASSIGLAPNEQFF.

The J gene is TRBJ2-1, the V gene TRBV25-1; 7 bases fit TRBD1. This CDR3 is built from 11 residues. Germline V gene data show CDR1 as MGHDK and CDR2 as SYGVNS. J gave up 16 bases and V 3 bases, and 6 bases lay outside the gene matches. The CDR3 loop reads CASSESRGFFF. The CDR3 DNA reads TGTGCCAGCAGTGAGTCCAGGGGGTTTTTCTTC. The full variable domain, completed using reference TRBV25-1 and TRBJ2-1, is EADIYQTPRYLVIGTGKKITLECSQTMGHDKMYWYQQDPGMELHLIHYSYGVNSTEKGDLSSESTVSRIRTEHFPLTLESARPSHTSQYLCASSESRGFFFGPGTRLTVL.

The chain joins TRBV7-2 to TRBJ1-5; D gene ambiguous. The CDR3 consists of 15 residues. CDR1 is SGHTA and CDR2 is FQGNSA in the germline V gene. With 6 bases removed from V and 4 bases from J, the gap between germline ends came to 16 bases. The CDR3 loop is CASSQAAGQNQPQHF. The CDR3 bases are TGTGCCAGCAGTCAGGCGGCCGGGCAAAATCAGCCCCAGCATTTT.

This clone was seen a handful of times. The chain is built from TRBV4-2 and TRBJ2-3; the D is unclear. The CDR3 runs to 15 residues. V was trimmed by 2 bases and J by 0 bases, leaving 9 bases between them. Germline-derived CDR1 and CDR2 are LGHNA and YNFKEQ. In DNA form, the CDR3 reads TGTGCCAGCAGCCAAAATTACGGGAGCACAGATACGCAGTATTTT. Encoded protein: CASSQNYGSTDTQYF.

J is TRBJ1-1 and V is TRBV4-1, with unresolved D. Germline loops: CDR1 MGHRA, CDR2 YSYEKL. The CDR3 runs 13 residues. V shed 1 base and J shed 7 bases, with 10 bases lying between them. This CDR3 is CASSQAGGLEAFF. DNA for the CDR3: TGCGCCAGCAGCCAAGCGGGAGGGCTTGAAGCTTTCTTT.

V is TRBV18 and J is TRBJ1-1; D is uncertain. This CDR3 comprises 16 residues. Trimming stripped 2 bases from V and 0 bases from J, with 13 bases between. From germline, CDR1 is KGHSH and CDR2 LQKENI. CDR3 DNA: TGTGCCAGCTCACCATTTCGGGGAATTCTGAACACTGAAGCTTTCTTT. It translates to CASSPFRGILNTEAFF.

The chain combines TRBV6-2 or TRBV6-3 with TRBJ1-1; TRBD1 is a possible D gene (6 bases). CDR1 and CDR2 (germline): MNHEY, SVGEGT. The CDR3 sequence is 12 residues long. V was clipped by 4 bases and J by 7 bases, with 10 bases between them. DNA for the CDR3: TGTGCCAGCAGTTCGCAGGGGTTTGAAGCTTTCTTT. Its protein product is CASSSQGFEAFF.

This sequence joins TRBV27 and TRBJ1-1; D unresolved. The CDR3 runs to 13 residues. In germline, CDR1 is MNHEY, CDR2 SMNVEV (reference sequence). V was cut by 3 bases and J by 1 base, with 6 bases left in between. CDR3 nucleotide sequence: TGTGCCAGCAGTTTCACGGCGAACACTGAAGCTTTCTTT. It yields the protein CASSFTANTEAFF.

The chain recombines TRBV27 with TRBJ1-1, with 8 bases lining up with TRBD1. The junction had 13 bases not matched to a gene; V was cut back by 5 bases and J by 8 bases. The CDR3 consists of 15 residues. Germline V gene sequence: CDR1 MNHEY, CDR2 SMNVEV (reference sequence). The CDR3 DNA is TGTGCCAGCAGTCCCCTCGGGACAGGTTTACCAGAAGCTTTCTTT. Translating it yields CASSPLGTGLPEAFF.